The sequence of this T cell receptor beta chain was determined in a study of T cell clonality in common variable immunodeficiency. Patients and controls were mostly of Caucasian heritage. Findings of the study overall: TCRbeta clonality was increased in CVID versus healthy controls. Authors noted CVID clonality's cause needs subpopulation repertoire sequencing.

Sequencing input was equivalent genomic DNA from CVID and controls. Profiled with immunoSEQ multiplex PCR; TCRdb holds only in-frame clones, not every one. The sample contains under 50,000 clones, none of them singletons. This clone was found many times. Its matching antigen is unknown. The receptor's source is a person between 18 and 69 years old in good health. The sequenced sample was peripheral blood mononuclear cells.

The part of the CDR3 DNA that was read is TGCAGTGCTAGAGATCAAGTTCGACAAGCGGGGAATTCACCC. Protein product: CSARDQVRQAGNSP. The CDR3 reads in full as CSARDQVRQAGNSPLHF. V usage is TRBV20-1 and J usage is TRBJ1-6; D is uncertain. From the germline J gene comes the end of the CDR3, since the read stops 3 residues before it. The CDR3 has 17 amino acids. Germline CDR1 is DFQATT and CDR2 is SNEGSKA (reference sequence). V was trimmed by 0 bases and J by 7 bases, leaving 19 bases between them.